This TCR beta chain originates from a study of T cell responses to AZD1222 COVID-19 vaccine. Study-level information: Pooled samples include second doses given at about 4 or 12 weeks.

Whole-study results and caveats: Repertoire sampling happened only post peak T cell response. Distributed over spike, vaccine-associated CD4 TCRs predominated at 160-218 and 743-854. The donors showed a predominance of white British ancestry and of females, with possible underestimation of clonal diversity.

Sequencing was performed with immunoSEQ multiplex PCR; in TCRdb, only in-frame clones are kept and a portion is missing. The table lists 90,000 to 100,000 clones, roughly nine tenths of them singletons. The CDR3 runs 19 residues. J lost 0 bases, V lost 0 bases, and 11 bases had no gene match. In regard to this clone: Its antigen is not known.

The V call is TRBV6-7, the J call TRBJ1-5, with TRBD1 matching over 7 bases. TRBV6-7 is flagged as an ORF with uncertain function. The specimen comprised peripheral blood, sampled on day 0 of AZD1222 vaccination. This sequence was found in an adult in good health. The CDR3 DNA reads TGTGCCAGCAGTTACTCACCAAATTACGGGACAGATAGCAATCAGCCCCAGCATTTT. Its protein is CASSYSPNYGTDSNQPQHF.